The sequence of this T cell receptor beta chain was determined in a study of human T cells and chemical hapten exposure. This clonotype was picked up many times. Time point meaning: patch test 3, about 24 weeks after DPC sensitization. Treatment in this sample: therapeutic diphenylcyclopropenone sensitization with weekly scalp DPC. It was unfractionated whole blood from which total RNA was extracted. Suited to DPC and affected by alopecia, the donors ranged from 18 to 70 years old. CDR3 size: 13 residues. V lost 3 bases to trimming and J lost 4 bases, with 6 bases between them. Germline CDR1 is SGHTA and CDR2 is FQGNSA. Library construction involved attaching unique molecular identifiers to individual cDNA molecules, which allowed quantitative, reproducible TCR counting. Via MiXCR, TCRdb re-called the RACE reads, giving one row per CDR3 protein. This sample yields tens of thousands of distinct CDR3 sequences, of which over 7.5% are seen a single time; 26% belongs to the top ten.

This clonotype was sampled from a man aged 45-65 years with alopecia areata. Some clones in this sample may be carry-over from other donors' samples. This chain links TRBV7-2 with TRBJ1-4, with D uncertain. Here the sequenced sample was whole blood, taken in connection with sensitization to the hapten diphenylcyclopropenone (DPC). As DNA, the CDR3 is TGTGCCAGCAGCTTGGAACTTAATGAAAAACTGTTTTTT. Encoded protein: CASSLELNEKLFF.